This TCR beta chain is drawn from a study of blood T cell repertoires in COVID-19. Study details: Sources were T cells, B-cell-depleted T cells, or PBMCs; the material itself was cDNA or gDNA.

The method was immunoSEQ multiplex PCR; TCRdb's version includes in-frame clones alone and lacks a portion of them. The sample lists 100,000 or so clones; around 86% were seen once. Per the germline V gene, CDR1 is MDHEN and CDR2 is SYDVKM. The CDR3 sequence is 14 residues long. V was clipped by 6 bases and J by 7 bases; unmatched bases: 7. The sample taken for sequencing was peripheral blood. The clonotype originates from a man aged 45-60 years with acute or convalescent COVID-19. The rearrangement uses TRBV28 and TRBJ2-2; 8 bases are a match to TRBD1. The CDR3 protein is CASSPTGEGGELFF. CDR3 sequence (DNA): TGTGCCAGCAGCCCGACAGGGGAAGGCGGGGAGCTGTTTTTT.